The sequence of this TCR beta chain was determined in a study of OX40 agonist ivuxolimab in advanced cancers. About the study: Patients were treated with ivuxolimab, an agonistic anti-OX40 (CD134) antibody.

Only in-frame clones appear in the TCRdb table, and some are missing; sequencing was by immunoSEQ multiplex PCR. The data show tens of thousands of clones, about four fifths seen once. The germline V and J ends were trimmed by 0 bases and 5 bases, with 13 bases remaining between them. CDR3 size: 15 residues. The germline gives CDR1 LNHNV, CDR2 YYDKDF (reference sequence). Sequencing was performed on CD4+ or CD8+ T cells sorted from blood, taken in a trial of the OX40 agonist ivuxolimab. The origin of this receptor is an adult with an advanced solid tumor such as melanoma, head and neck, liver or kidney cancer. This chain uses TRBV15 with TRBJ1-2, with D unclear. The DNA of the CDR3 is TGTGCCACCAGCAGAGATCCGGACCCCTTATATGGCTACACCTTC. This gives the protein CATSRDPDPLYGYTF.